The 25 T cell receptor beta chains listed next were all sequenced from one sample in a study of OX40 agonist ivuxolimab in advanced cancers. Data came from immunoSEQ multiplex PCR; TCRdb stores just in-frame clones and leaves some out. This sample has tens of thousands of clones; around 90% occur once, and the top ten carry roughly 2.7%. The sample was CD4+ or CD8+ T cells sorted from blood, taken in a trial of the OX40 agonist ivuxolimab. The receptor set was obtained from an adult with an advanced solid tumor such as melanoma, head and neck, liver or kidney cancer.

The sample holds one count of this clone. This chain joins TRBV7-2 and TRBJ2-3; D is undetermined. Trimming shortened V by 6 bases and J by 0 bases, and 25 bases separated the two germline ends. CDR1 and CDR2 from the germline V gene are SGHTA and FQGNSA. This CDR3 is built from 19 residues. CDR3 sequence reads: CASRPIVPRTGQSTDTQYF. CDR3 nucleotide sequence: TGTGCCAGCAGACCTATAGTTCCTCGAACGGGTCAAAGCACAGATACGCAGTATTTT.

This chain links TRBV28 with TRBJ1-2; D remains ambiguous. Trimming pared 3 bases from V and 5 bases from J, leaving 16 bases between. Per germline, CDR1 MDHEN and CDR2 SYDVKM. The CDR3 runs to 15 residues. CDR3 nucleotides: TGTGCCAGCAGTTTTGGTCTGGCGGACCCTTATGGCTACACCTTC. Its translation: CASSFGLADPYGYTF.

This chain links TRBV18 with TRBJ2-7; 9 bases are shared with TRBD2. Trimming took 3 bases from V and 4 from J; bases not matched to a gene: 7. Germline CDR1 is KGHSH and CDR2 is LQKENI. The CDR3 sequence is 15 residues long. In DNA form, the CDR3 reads TGTGCCAGCTCACCCAGCGGGGGGCCAAAATACGAGCAGTACTTC. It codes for CASSPSGGPKYEQYF.

In DNA, the CDR3 is TGTGCCACCCTATTCGCCACAGGGAACACTGAAGCTTTCTTT. Protein sequence: CATLFATGNTEAFF. The rearrangement joins TRBV6-6 to TRBJ1-1, with a tentative D call TRBD1 (5 bases). The CDR3 sequence is 14 residues long. CDR1 MNHNY and CDR2 SVGAGI come from the germline V gene (reference sequence). Between the trimmed V and J ends, which lost 10 bases and 1 base, there was a span of 16 bases.

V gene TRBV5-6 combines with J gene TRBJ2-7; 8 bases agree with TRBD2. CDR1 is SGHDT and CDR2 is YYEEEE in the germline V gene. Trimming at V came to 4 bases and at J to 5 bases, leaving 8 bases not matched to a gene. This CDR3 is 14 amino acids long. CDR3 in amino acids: CASSRREGIDEQYF. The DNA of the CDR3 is TGTGCCAGCAGCCGCCGGGAGGGAATCGACGAGCAGTACTTC. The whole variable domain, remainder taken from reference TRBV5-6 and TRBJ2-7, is DAGVTQSPTHLIKTRGQQVTLRCSPKSGHDTVSWYQQALGQGPQFIFQYYEEEERQRGNFPDRFSGHQFPNYSSELNVNALLLGDSALYLCASSRREGIDEQYFGPGTRLTVT.

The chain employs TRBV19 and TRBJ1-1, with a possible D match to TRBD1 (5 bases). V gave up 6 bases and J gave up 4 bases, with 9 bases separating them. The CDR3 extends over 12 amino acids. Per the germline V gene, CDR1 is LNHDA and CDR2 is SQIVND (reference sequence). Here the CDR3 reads CASRPTVTEAFF. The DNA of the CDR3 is TGTGCCAGTAGGCCGACAGTCACTGAAGCTTTCTTT.

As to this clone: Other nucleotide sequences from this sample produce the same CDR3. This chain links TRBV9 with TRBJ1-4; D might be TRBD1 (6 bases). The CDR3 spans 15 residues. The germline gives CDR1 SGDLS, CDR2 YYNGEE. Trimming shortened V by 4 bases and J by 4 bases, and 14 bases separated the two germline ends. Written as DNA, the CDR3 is TGTGCCAGCAGCCCACAGACAGGACTTAATGAAAAACTGTTTTTT. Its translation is CASSPQTGLNEKLFF.

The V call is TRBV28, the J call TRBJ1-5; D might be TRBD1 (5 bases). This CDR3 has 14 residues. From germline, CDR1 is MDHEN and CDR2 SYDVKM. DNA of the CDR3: TGTGTCTCGGTCGGGGGGGATAGCAATCAGCCCCAGCATTTT. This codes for CVSVGGDSNQPQHF.

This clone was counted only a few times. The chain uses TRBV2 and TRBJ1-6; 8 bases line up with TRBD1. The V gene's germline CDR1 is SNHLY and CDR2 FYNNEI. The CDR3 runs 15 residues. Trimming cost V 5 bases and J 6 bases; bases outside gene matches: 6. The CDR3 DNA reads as TGTGCCAGCAGTACCCAGGGGGCGGGTAATTCACCCCTCCACTTT. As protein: CASSTQGAGNSPLHF.

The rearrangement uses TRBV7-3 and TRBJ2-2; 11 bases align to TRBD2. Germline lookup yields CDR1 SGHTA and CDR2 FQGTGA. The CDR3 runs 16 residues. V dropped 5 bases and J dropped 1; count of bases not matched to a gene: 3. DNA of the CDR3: TGTGCCAGCAGCATGGGACTAGCGGTGAACACCGGGGAGCTGTTTTTT. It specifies CASSMGLAVNTGELFF.

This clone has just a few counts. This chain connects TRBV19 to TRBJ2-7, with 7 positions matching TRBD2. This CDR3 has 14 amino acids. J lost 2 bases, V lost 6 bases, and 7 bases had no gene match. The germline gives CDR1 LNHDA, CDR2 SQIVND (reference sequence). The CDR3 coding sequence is TGTGCCAGTAGACGTAGCGGGTCCACCTACGAGCAGTACTTC. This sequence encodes CASRRSGSTYEQYF.

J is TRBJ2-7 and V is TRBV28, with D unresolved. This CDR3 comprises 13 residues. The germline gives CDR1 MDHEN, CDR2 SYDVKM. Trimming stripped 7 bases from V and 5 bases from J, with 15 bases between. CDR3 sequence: CASTPGRSDEQYF. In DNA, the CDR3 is TGTGCCAGCACACCCGGACGGAGCGACGAGCAGTACTTC.

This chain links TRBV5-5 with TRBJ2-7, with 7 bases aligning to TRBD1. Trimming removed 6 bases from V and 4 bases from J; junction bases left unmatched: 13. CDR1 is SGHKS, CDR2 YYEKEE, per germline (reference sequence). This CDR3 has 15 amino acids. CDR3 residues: CASTGQVTSPYEQYF. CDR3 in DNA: TGTGCCAGCACCGGACAGGTCACGTCCCCGTACGAGCAGTACTTC.

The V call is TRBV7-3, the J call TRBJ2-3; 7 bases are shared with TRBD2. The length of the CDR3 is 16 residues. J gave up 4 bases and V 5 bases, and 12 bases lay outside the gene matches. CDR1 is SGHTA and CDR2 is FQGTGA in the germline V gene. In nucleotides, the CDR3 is TGTGCCAGCAGCGAAAGAGGGTACGCGGGAGCAGATACGCAGTATTTT. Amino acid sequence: CASSERGYAGADTQYF.

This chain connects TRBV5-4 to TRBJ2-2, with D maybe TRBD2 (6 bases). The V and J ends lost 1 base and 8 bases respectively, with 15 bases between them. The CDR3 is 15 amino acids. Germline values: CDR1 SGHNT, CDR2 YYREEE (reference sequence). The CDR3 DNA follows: TGTGCCAGCAGCTTGATCGGAGGGGAGTCGGGGGAGCTGTTTTTT. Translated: CASSLIGGESGELFF.

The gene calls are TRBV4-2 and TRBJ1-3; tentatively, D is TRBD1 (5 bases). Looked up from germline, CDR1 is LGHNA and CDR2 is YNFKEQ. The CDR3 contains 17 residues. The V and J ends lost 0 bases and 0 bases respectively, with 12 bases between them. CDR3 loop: CASSQDFGGSSGNTIYF. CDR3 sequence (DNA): TGTGCCAGCAGCCAAGATTTTGGGGGGAGCTCTGGAAACACCATATATTTT.

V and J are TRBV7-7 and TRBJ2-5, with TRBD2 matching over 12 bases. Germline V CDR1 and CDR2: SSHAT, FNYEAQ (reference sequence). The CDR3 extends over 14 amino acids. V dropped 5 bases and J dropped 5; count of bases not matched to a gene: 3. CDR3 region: CASSPSGGAETQYF. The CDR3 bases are TGTGCCAGCAGCCCTAGCGGGGGGGCGGAGACCCAGTACTTC.

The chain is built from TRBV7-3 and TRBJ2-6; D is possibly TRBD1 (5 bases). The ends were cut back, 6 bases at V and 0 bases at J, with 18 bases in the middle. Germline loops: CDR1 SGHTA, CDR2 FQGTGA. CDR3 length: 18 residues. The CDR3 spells CASSRGPGLGSGANVLTF. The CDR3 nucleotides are TGTGCCAGCAGTAGGGGTCCCGGTCTTGGCTCTGGGGCCAACGTCCTGACTTTC.

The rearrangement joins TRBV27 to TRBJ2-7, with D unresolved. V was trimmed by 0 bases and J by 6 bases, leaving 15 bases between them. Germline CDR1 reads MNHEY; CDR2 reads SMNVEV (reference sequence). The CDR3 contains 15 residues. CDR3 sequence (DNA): TGTGCCAGCAGTTTATCCCAGGTTGGATTGGGCGAGCAGTACTTC. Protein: CASSLSQVGLGEQYF.

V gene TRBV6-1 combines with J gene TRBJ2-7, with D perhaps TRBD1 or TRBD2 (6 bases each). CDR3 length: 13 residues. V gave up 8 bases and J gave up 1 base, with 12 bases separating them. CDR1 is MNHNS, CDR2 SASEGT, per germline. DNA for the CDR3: TGTGCCAGCCGCGGGACAAGTTCCTACGAGCAGTACTTC. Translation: CASRGTSSYEQYF.

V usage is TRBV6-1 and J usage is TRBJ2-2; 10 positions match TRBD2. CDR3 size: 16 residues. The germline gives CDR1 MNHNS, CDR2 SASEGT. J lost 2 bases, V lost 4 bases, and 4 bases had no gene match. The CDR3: CASSGTSGPNTGELFF. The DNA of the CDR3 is TGTGCCAGCAGTGGGACTAGCGGCCCAAACACCGGGGAGCTGTTTTTT.

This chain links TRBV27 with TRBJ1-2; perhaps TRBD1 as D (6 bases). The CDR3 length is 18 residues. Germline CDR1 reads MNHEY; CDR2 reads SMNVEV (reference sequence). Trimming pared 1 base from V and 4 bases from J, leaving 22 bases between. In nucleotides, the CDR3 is TGTGCCAGCAGTTTATTGGCGGGTGAGGGGGTTGCGTTCTATGGCTACACCTTC. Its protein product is CASSLLAGEGVAFYGYTF.

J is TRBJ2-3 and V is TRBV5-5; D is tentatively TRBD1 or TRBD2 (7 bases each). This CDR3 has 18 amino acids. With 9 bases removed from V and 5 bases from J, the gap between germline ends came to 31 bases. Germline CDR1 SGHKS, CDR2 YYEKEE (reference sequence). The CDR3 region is CATYPGGGGANVRDTQYF. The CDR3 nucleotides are TGTGCCACTTACCCGGGGGGAGGGGGCGCAAATGTGAGAGATACGCAGTATTTT.

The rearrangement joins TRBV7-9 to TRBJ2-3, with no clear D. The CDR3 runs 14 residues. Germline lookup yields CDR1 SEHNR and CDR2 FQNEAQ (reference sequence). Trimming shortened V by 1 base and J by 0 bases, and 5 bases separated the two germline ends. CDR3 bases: TGTGCCAGCAGCTTAGAAGGCAGCACAGATACGCAGTATTTT. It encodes CASSLEGSTDTQYF.

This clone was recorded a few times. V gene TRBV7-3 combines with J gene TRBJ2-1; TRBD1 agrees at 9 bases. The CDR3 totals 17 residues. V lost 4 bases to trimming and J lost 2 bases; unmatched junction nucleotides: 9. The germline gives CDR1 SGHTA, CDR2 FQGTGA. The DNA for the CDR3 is TGTGCCAGCAGCTCCTCCAGAGGACAGGGGACCTACAATGAGCAGTTCTTC. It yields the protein CASSSSRGQGTYNEQFF.